This TCR beta chain was captured in a study of tumor-infiltrating lymphocytes in primary liver carcinoma. Unsorted whole blood yielded the blood RNA, and germline DNA was also extracted. As to this clonotype: Its antigen is unknown.

The germline V gene encodes CDR1 LGHNA and CDR2 YSLEER. The length of the CDR3 is 14 residues. Deletions cut 2 bases from V and 6 bases from J, with 8 bases between. Study-level findings and limits: The top-250-clone fraction was significantly higher in tumors than in blood (p = 0.039). Owing to bulk unsorted samples, no comparison was made between CD4+ and CD8+ repertoires. Less overlap was seen in tumor-adjacent and tumor-blood pairs than in tumor region pairs.

The researchers produced TCR beta cDNA from around 500 ng total RNA with a constant-region primer. Nested multiplex PCR, run for three rounds with slightly modified ARM-PCR, yielded TCR beta libraries. Both of the initial two PCR rounds ran for roughly 11 cycles and employed TRBV1-TRBV30 forward primers alongside a C-beta reverse primer. TCRdb itself ran the multiplex PCR reads through MiXCR, one entry per CDR3 protein. The table shows fewer than 400,000 distinct CDR3 sequences, with 45% to 70% occurring only once. The chain carries TRBV4-3 and TRBJ1-6; D remains unclear. The sequence was obtained from a woman in her thirties with primary liver carcinoma and hepatitis B virus infection. The sequenced sample consisted of peripheral blood. CDR3 nucleotide sequence: TGCGCCAGCAGCCAATATCAAATTAATTCACCCCTCCACTTT. Translated: CASSQYQINSPLHF.